A selection of T cell receptor beta chains follows, all from one sample in a study of T cells in Graves' hyperthyroidism and ophthalmopathy. Via MiXCR, TCRdb re-called the multiplex PCR reads, giving one row per CDR3 protein. The table has hundreds of thousands of distinct CDR3 sequences, 15% to 20% seen once. Sequencing input: blood. The receptors shown here come from a man aged 35-49 years with Graves' ophthalmopathy. Each CDR3 is given with its conserved first and last residue. A D gene is named only where the DNA matches it firmly. Size is omitted from some rows. Given values are once, few, many or a class for expanded clones.

V gene	J gene	D gene	clone size	CDR3 DNA	CDR3 protein
TRBV6-2/TRBV6-3	TRBJ2-3	.	.	TGTGCCAGCACCCAGCCGGATCTCACAGATACGCAGTATTTT	CASTQPDLTDTQYF
TRBV5-6	TRBJ2-4	TRBD1	.	TGTGCCAGCAGCCAGGGGGCGGCGAGAAACATTCAGTACTTC	CASSQGAARNIQYF
TRBV7-2	TRBJ2-1	TRBD2	.	TGTGCCAGCAGTAAGACTAGCGGGAGAGGGCATGAGCAGTTCTTC	CASSKTSGRGHEQFF
TRBV5-1	TRBJ1-1	TRBD1	many	TGCGCCAGCAGCCTGATTACAGGGGACACTGAAGCTTTCTTT	CASSLITGDTEAFF
TRBV6-2/TRBV6-3	TRBJ2-7	.	.	TGTGCCAGCAGTTACTGGGGTACGAGCTACGAGCAGTACTTC	CASSYWGTSYEQYF
TRBV5-1	TRBJ1-6	TRBD1	few	TGCGCCAGCAGCTCCCGGGACAGGGAAGGAGTCCTCCACTTT	CASSSRDREGVLHF
TRBV2	TRBJ1-2	.	many	TGTGCCAGCGGGGCCTTCCCGGACGACTATGGCTACACCTTC	CASGAFPDDYGYTF
TRBV3-1	TRBJ2-2	TRBD2	few	TGTGCCAGCAGCAACGGACTAGCGGAGAACACCGGGGAGCTGTTTTTT	CASSNGLAENTGELFF
TRBV29-1	TRBJ1-1	TRBD1	few	TGCAGCGTTCAACGACAGGGGGCAAAAAGCACTGAAGCTTTCTTT	CSVQRQGAKSTEAFF
TRBV5-1	TRBJ2-5	TRBD2	few	TGCGCCAGCAGCTTGGGAATCGGGAGGGCCGCAGAGACCCAGTACTTC	CASSLGIGRAAETQYF